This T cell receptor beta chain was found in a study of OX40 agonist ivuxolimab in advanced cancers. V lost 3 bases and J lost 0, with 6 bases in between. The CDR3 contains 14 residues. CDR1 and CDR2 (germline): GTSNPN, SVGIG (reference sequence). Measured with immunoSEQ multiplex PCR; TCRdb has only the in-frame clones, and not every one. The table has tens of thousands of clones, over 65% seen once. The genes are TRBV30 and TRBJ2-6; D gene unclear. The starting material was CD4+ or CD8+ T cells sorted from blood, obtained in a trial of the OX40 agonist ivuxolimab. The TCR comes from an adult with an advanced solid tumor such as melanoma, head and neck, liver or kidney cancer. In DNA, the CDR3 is TGTGCCTGGAGGGATAGCTCTGGGGCCAACGTCCTGACTTTC. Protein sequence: CAWRDSSGANVLTF.